Listed below are T cell receptor beta chains from one sample, sequenced in a study of T cells after yellow fever vaccination. In TCRdb, the 5' RACE reads were re-called with MiXCR into one record per CDR3 protein. The sample shows 28,000 or so distinct CDR3 sequences, around 4.8% of them seen only once. The input for sequencing was CD8+ T cells sorted from PBMCs, taken 5 days after the yellow fever booster vaccination. These receptors were taken from a man aged 25-40 years who received the YFV17D yellow fever vaccine. CDR3s include the opening cysteine and the closing phenylalanine or tryptophan. Each record gives: clone size, J gene, D gene, V gene, CDR3 protein, CDR3 DNA. D genes are given only for firm matches. Not all rows give a size; the values are once, few, many and, for expanded clones, a class.

>many|TRBJ2-5|.|TRBV5-4
CAGSSGTQETQYF
TGTGCCGGGTCCTCAGGGACCCAAGAGACCCAGTACTTC
>many|TRBJ2-7|.|TRBV7-2
CASSQTSTEQYF
TGTGCCAGCAGCCAAACTAGCACCGAGCAGTACTTC
>many|TRBJ2-3|TRBD2|TRBV5-1
CASSYHHGLAGGTASTDTQYF
TGCGCCAGCAGCTATCACCACGGCTTAGCGGGAGGAACTGCGAGCACAGATACGCAGTATTTT
>many|TRBJ1-1|.|TRBV4-3
CASSQDLAQLNTEAFF
TGCGCCAGCAGCCAAGATCTTGCCCAGTTGAACACTGAAGCTTTCTTT
>many|TRBJ2-5|.|TRBV7-9
CASSDGGEETQYF
TGTGCCAGCAGCGATGGGGGAGAGGAGACCCAGTACTTC
>many|TRBJ2-1|.|TRBV9
CASSEGGGVYNEQFF
TGTGCCAGCAGCGAGGGGGGAGGGGTTTACAATGAGCAGTTCTTC
>many|TRBJ2-7|.|TRBV2
CASKGDPRRRYF
TGTGCCAGCAAGGGGGACCCCCGTCGGCGGTACTTC
>many|TRBJ1-5|.|TRBV5-5
CASSRAPGRSNQPQHF
TGTGCCAGCAGTCGAGCCCCAGGGAGAAGCAATCAGCCCCAGCATTTT
>many|TRBJ1-4|.|TRBV2
CATSNGFTEKLFF
TGTGCCACGTCAAACGGGTTCACTGAAAAACTGTTTTTT
>many|TRBJ2-1|.|TRBV7-9
CASSHTNNEQFF
TGTGCCAGCAGCCACACGAACAATGAGCAGTTCTTC
>many|TRBJ2-5|.|TRBV12-3/TRBV12-4
CASSPQETQYF
TGTGCCAGCAGTCCGCAAGAGACCCAGTACTTC
>.|TRBJ2-2|TRBD2|TRBV6-4
CAFCLQPGGGATGELFF
TGTGCCTTCTGTCTCCAGCCCGGCGGGGGGGCAACCGGGGAGCTGTTTTTT
>many|TRBJ1-1|.|TRBV5-1
CASSLAGPLMNTEAFF
TGCGCCAGCAGCTTGGCAGGGCCATTAATGAACACTGAAGCTTTCTTT
>.|TRBJ2-5|.|TRBV9
CASSAVQGSGKAQYF
TGTGCCAGCAGCGCGGTACAGGGATCAGGGAAGGCCCAGTACTTC
>many|TRBJ2-3|.|TRBV5-1
CASSLGSSRDTQYF
TGCGCCAGCAGCTTGGGAAGTAGCCGGGATACGCAGTATTTT
>.|TRBJ2-1|TRBD2|TRBV6-1
CASSRLAGGEIEQFF
TGTGCCAGCAGTAGATTAGCGGGAGGGGAGATTGAGCAGTTCTTC
>many|TRBJ2-7|.|TRBV12-5
CASGSPGMQGNIYEQYF
TGTGCTAGTGGCTCTCCCGGGATGCAGGGGAATATATACGAGCAGTACTTC
>many|TRBJ2-1|TRBD2|TRBV20-1
CSATLAGGHEQFF
TGCAGTGCCACCCTAGCGGGAGGTCATGAGCAGTTCTTC
>few|TRBJ2-3|.|TRBV5-4
CASSQTPTDTQYF
TGTGCCAGCAGCCAGACGCCCACAGATACGCAGTATTTT
>many|TRBJ2-5|.|TRBV12-3/TRBV12-4
CASSLGDQGSFQETQYF
TGTGCCAGCAGTTTAGGTGATCAGGGTAGTTTCCAAGAGACCCAGTACTTC
>many|TRBJ2-3|.|TRBV27
CASRYSSPITDTQYF
TGTGCCAGCAGATACTCAAGTCCCATCACAGATACGCAGTATTTT
>many|TRBJ2-1|.|TRBV5-1
CASSLVLNRNEQFF
TGCGCCAGCAGCTTGGTCCTCAATCGGAATGAGCAGTTCTTC
>many|TRBJ2-2|.|TRBV9
CASSASQGPGELFF
TGTGCCAGCAGCGCAAGCCAGGGGCCCGGGGAGCTGTTTTTT
>many|TRBJ2-7|TRBD2|TRBV27
CASQAGTSGYEQYF
TGTGCCAGCCAAGCCGGGACTAGCGGCTACGAGCAGTACTTC
>many|TRBJ2-3|TRBD1|TRBV7-6
CASSLPTGSSTDTQYF
TGTGCCAGCAGCCTTCCGACAGGGTCCAGCACAGATACGCAGTATTTT